Following are 17 T cell receptor beta chains from one sample sequenced in a study of T-cell memory formation after mild COVID-19. TCRdb re-derived calls from the 5' RACE reads in MiXCR, one entry per CDR3 protein. This table has over 120,000 distinct CDR3 sequences, roughly 24% appearing once. The sequenced sample consisted of PBMCs or a T cell subset sorted from them (not recorded which). These receptors came from an adult woman who had mild COVID-19 (a few samples of this study predate the infection). Cell type and time point are not known.

This clonotype was seen a handful of times. The V and J genes are TRBV20-1 and TRBJ2-1, with D perhaps TRBD1 (5 bases). Germline loops: CDR1 DFQATT, CDR2 SNEGSKA (reference sequence). The length of the CDR3 is 16 residues. V lost 1 base, J lost 0 bases, and 13 bases lay in between. CDR3 sequence reads: CSARGKGSSSYNEQFF. The CDR3 coding sequence is TGCAGTGCTAGAGGCAAGGGGTCGAGCTCCTACAATGAGCAGTTCTTC.

This clonotype came up a few times. The chain has TRBV4-1 and TRBJ1-1; D uncertain. The CDR3 sequence is 14 residues long. CDR1 and CDR2 (germline): MGHRA, YSYEKL. The V end lost 1 base, the J end lost 3 bases, and 9 bases lay between the germline ends. The CDR3 DNA sequence: TGCGCCAGCAGCCAAGGTCTGGGAGACACTGAAGCTTTCTTT. Protein product: CASSQGLGDTEAFF.

This clonotype was picked up a small number of times. The J gene is TRBJ2-2, the V gene TRBV2; D is undetermined. The CDR3 runs 12 residues. Germline V gene sequence: CDR1 SNHLY, CDR2 FYNNEI. V shed 6 bases and J shed 1 base, with 3 bases lying between them. For the CDR3, the DNA is TGTGCCAGCAGAGGGAACACCGGGGAGCTGTTTTTT. Translated: CASRGNTGELFF.

The J gene is TRBJ2-7, the V gene TRBV2; D not certain. Deletions cut 6 bases from V and 2 bases from J, with 5 bases between. This CDR3 has 11 amino acids. The germline V gene has CDR1 SNHLY and CDR2 FYNNEI. CDR3 DNA sequence: TGTGCCAGCAGGGATCCCTACGAGCAGTACTTC. Residues: CASRDPYEQYF.

This clonotype has more than one count but fewer than ten. This chain joins TRBV5-5 and TRBJ2-1; TRBD2 might be the D (6 bases). V lost 0 bases and J lost 4, with 8 bases in between. Germline V gene sequence: CDR1 SGHKS, CDR2 YYEKEE (reference sequence). The CDR3 contains 14 residues. In DNA, the CDR3 is TGTGCCAGCAGCTTGGCTAGCGAGTACAATGAGCAGTTCTTC. Protein: CASSLASEYNEQFF.

This clonotype was seen more than once but under ten times. The J gene is TRBJ2-1, the V gene TRBV20-1, with no clear D. The V gene lost 0 bases and the J gene lost 0 bases, with 6 bases spanning the gap. The germline gives CDR1 DFQATT, CDR2 SNEGSKA (reference sequence). CDR3 size: 14 residues. The CDR3 nucleotides are TGCAGTGCTAGAGACTGGAGCTCCTACAATGAGCAGTTCTTC. It codes for CSARDWSSYNEQFF.

V is TRBV9 and J is TRBJ2-1; either TRBD1 or TRBD2 may supply D (5 bases each). Trimming took 8 bases from V and 6 from J, leaving 15 bases between them. Germline lookup yields CDR1 SGDLS and CDR2 YYNGEE. CDR3 length equals 13 residues. Here the CDR3 DNA reads TGTGCCAGTGGGACCCGGACGGGCAATGAGCAGTTCTTC. It yields the protein CASGTRTGNEQFF.

This clonotype has more than one count but fewer than ten. This chain links TRBV7-2 with TRBJ2-3, with a tentative D call TRBD2 (6 bases). This CDR3 contains 15 residues. V was pared by 6 bases and J by 1 base, with 14 bases between. Germline CDR1 SGHTA, CDR2 FQGNSA. The CDR3 region has the DNA TGTGCCAGCAGGACCGGGACTGCGGGCACAGATACGCAGTATTTT. Residues: CASRTGTAGTDTQYF.

The chain joins TRBV5-6 to TRBJ2-5; D is unresolved. The CDR3 has 12 amino acids. Germline V CDR1 and CDR2: SGHDT, YYEEEE. The germline V and J ends were trimmed by 6 bases and 5 bases, with 11 bases remaining between them. In DNA, the CDR3 is TGTGCCAGCAACGATAGGTGGGAGACCCAGTACTTC. This gives the protein CASNDRWETQYF.

This clonotype appeared a few times. The chain recombines TRBV5-1 with TRBJ2-7; 8 bases match TRBD1. J gave up 2 bases and V 0 bases, and 4 bases lay outside the gene matches. The CDR3 contains 15 residues. CDR1 and CDR2 (germline): SGHRS, YFSETQ. For the CDR3, the DNA is TGCGCCAGCAGCTTGGAGGCAGGGGGCGCCTACGAGCAGTACTTC. This encodes CASSLEAGGAYEQYF. Combining the CDR3 with reference TRBV5-1 and TRBJ2-7 gives the whole variable domain KAGVTQTPRYLIKTRGQQVTLSCSPISGHRSVSWYQQTPGQGLQFLFEYFSETQRNKGNFPGRFSGRQFSNSRSEMNVSTLELGDSALYLCASSLEAGGAYEQYFGPGTRLTVT.

The J gene is TRBJ1-2, the V gene TRBV6-6; maybe TRBD1 (6 bases). V dropped 5 bases and J dropped 4 bases, with 11 bases sitting between them. CDR1 MNHNY and CDR2 SVGAGI come from the germline V gene (reference sequence). There are 13 residues in the CDR3. CDR3 nucleotide sequence: TGTGCCAGCAGTCTCACAGGGCCCTATGGCTACACCTTC. Amino acids: CASSLTGPYGYTF.

This clonotype was observed at least ten times. The chain is built from TRBV19 and TRBJ1-4; a possible D gene is TRBD1 (6 bases). Trimming stripped 7 bases from V and 8 bases from J, with 14 bases between. Per the germline V gene, CDR1 is LNHDA and CDR2 is SQIVND (reference sequence). This CDR3 contains 13 residues. The CDR3 loop is CASTDRAYEKLFF. In DNA, the CDR3 is TGTGCCAGTACGGACAGAGCTTACGAAAAACTGTTTTTT.

This sequence joins TRBV5-6 and TRBJ2-7; tentatively, D is TRBD1 (6 bases). Trimming stripped 0 bases from V and 0 bases from J, with 13 bases between. This CDR3 region has 16 residues. Germline lookup yields CDR1 SGHDT and CDR2 YYEEEE. The chain's CDR3 is CASSLGGGLVSYEQYF. For the CDR3, the DNA is TGTGCCAGCAGCTTGGGTGGGGGCCTCGTCTCCTACGAGCAGTACTTC.

This clonotype was seen only a few times. The gene calls are TRBV2 and TRBJ2-3; D is possibly TRBD1 (6 bases). CDR3 length: 15 residues. Germline V gene data show CDR1 as SNHLY and CDR2 as FYNNEI. Between the trimmed V and J ends, which lost 7 bases and 1 base, there was a span of 15 bases. The CDR3 here is CASTSGTWGTDTQYF. The CDR3 bases are TGTGCCAGCACCTCCGGGACATGGGGCACAGATACGCAGTATTTT.

The chain has TRBV11-3 and TRBJ1-2; perhaps TRBD1 as D (5 bases). The V gene lost 3 bases and the J gene lost 5 bases, with 13 bases spanning the gap. Germline-derived CDR1 and CDR2 are SGHNT and YENEEA. The CDR3 extends over 14 amino acids. This CDR3 is CASSLAGWPYGYTF. The CDR3 region has the DNA TGTGCCAGCAGCTTGGCAGGGTGGCCTTATGGCTACACCTTC.

In this sample, this clonotype turned up a few times. This chain uses TRBV29-1 with TRBJ2-5; D remains unclear. Trimming took 4 bases from V and 5 from J, leaving 5 bases between them. Germline V gene sequence: CDR1 SQVTM, CDR2 ANQGSEA. The CDR3 is made up of 10 amino acids. In DNA form, the CDR3 reads TGCAGCGTTGTTGCTGAGACCCAGTACTTC. This translates into CSVVAETQYF. The complete variable domain, with remaining parts taken from reference TRBV29-1 and TRBJ2-5, reads SAVISQKPSRDICQRGTSLTIQCQVDSQVTMMFWYRQQPGQSLTLIATANQGSEATYESGFVIDKFPISRPNLTFSTLTVSNMSPEDSSIYLCSVVAETQYFGPGTRLLVL.

The chain employs TRBV6-5 and TRBJ1-5; D is uncertain. V lost 5 bases to trimming and J lost 0 bases, with 8 bases between them. The CDR3 covers 14 residues. Germline CDR1 is MNHEY and CDR2 is SVGAGI. The CDR3 DNA sequence: TGTGCCAGCAGTCCTGTACATAGCAATCAGCCCCAGCATTTT. As protein: CASSPVHSNQPQHF.